Shown below are 14 T cell receptor beta chains from a single sample sequenced in a study of early T cells in non-severe SARS-CoV-2 infection. One entry per CDR3 protein results from TCRdb running MiXCR on the 5' RACE reads. Among 70,000 or so distinct CDR3 sequences listed, about an eighth were seen once. Input material: whole blood. The receptors were gathered from an adult who was a healthcare worker with PCR-confirmed SARS-CoV-2 infection or an uninfected control (not recorded which).

The chain couples TRBV20-1 to TRBJ2-7; 8 bases match TRBD2. Germline assignment: CDR1 DFQATT and CDR2 SNEGSKA (reference sequence). Losses at the gene ends were 3 bases for V and 2 bases for J; bases not matched to a gene: 3. This CDR3 region has 13 residues. In nucleotides, the CDR3 is TGCAGTGCTAGCGGGGGGGCGGCCTACGAGCAGTACTTC. Its translation is CSASGGAAYEQYF.

This clonotype was seen many times. The rearrangement uses TRBV2 and TRBJ1-4; 9 nucleotides line up with TRBD1. Germline values: CDR1 SNHLY, CDR2 FYNNEI. The trim removed 10 bases at V and 8 bases at J, leaving 5 bases unmatched. This CDR3 has 12 residues. Written as DNA, the CDR3 is TGTGCCACCCGACAGGGGGGGGAAAAACTGTTTTTT. This sequence encodes CATRQGGEKLFF.

This sequence joins TRBV30 and TRBJ2-1, with TRBD2 matching over 10 bases. This CDR3 contains 13 residues. Germline V CDR1 and CDR2: GTSNPN, SVGIG (reference sequence). V lost 5 bases, J lost 14 bases, and 12 bases stayed unmatched. Written as DNA, the CDR3 is TGTGCCTGGGGCCGGGCGGCTAGCGGGAGTGAGTTCTTC. Translation: CAWGRAASGSEFF.

This clonotype was recorded many times. The V and J genes are TRBV7-9 and TRBJ1-1; D might be TRBD1 (5 bases). This CDR3 is built from 14 residues. Germline assignment: CDR1 SEHNR and CDR2 FQNEAQ (reference sequence). V was clipped by 5 bases and J by 5 bases, with 15 bases between them. CDR3: CASSPKGDWTEAFF. CDR3 bases: TGTGCCAGCAGCCCCAAAGGGGATTGGACTGAAGCTTTCTTT.

This clonotype was counted ten times or more. The V and J genes are TRBV18 and TRBJ2-1, with a tentative D call TRBD2 (6 bases). The CDR3 has 15 residues. Per the germline V gene, CDR1 is KGHSH and CDR2 is LQKENI. Trimming shortened V by 2 bases and J by 2 bases, and 10 bases separated the two germline ends. The CDR3 nucleotides read TGTGCCAGCTCACCAGGAGGGGTGGCCTACAATGAGCAGTTCTTC. Protein product: CASSPGGVAYNEQFF.

This clonotype was counted ten times or more. The genes are TRBV20-1 and TRBJ2-1, with D hard to call. This CDR3 contains 15 residues. V shed 6 bases and J shed 6 bases, with 21 bases lying between them. Germline CDR1 and CDR2: DFQATT and SNEGSKA (reference sequence). In DNA, the CDR3 is TGCAGTGCGCTTGGTTGGCCAGGTTGGTCCAATGAGCAGTTCTTC. Translating it yields CSALGWPGWSNEQFF.

This clonotype has ten or more counts. The chain links TRBV7-9 to TRBJ1-2; D gene ambiguous. V was shortened by 4 bases and J by 5 bases, with 14 bases between the two germline ends. The CDR3 is 14 amino acids. Germline values: CDR1 SEHNR, CDR2 FQNEAQ (reference sequence). As DNA, the CDR3 is TGTGCCAGCAGCTCCCCCCCTGAGTCGTATGGCTACACCTTC. Translated: CASSSPPESYGYTF.

This clonotype was detected ten times or more. The rearrangement uses TRBV6-2 or TRBV6-3 and TRBJ2-1; TRBD1 matches 10 bases. The CDR3 is made up of 15 amino acids. Germline values: CDR1 MNHEY, CDR2 SVGEGT. The junction had 8 bases not matched to a gene; V was cut back by 6 bases and J by 6 bases. CDR3 loop: CASSPGTGEFNEQFF. The DNA of the CDR3 is TGTGCCAGCAGCCCCGGGACAGGGGAATTCAATGAGCAGTTCTTC.

This clonotype occurred many times. The gene calls are TRBV12-3 or TRBV12-4 and TRBJ1-1; TRBD1 might be the D (6 bases). The germline V and J ends were trimmed by 8 bases and 7 bases, with 17 bases remaining between them. The length of the CDR3 is 13 residues. Here the CDR3 reads CASVRRRGGEAFF. CDR3 coding DNA: TGTGCCAGCGTCCGGCGTAGAGGGGGTGAAGCTTTCTTT.

This clonotype was recorded at least ten times. The chain links TRBV5-1 to TRBJ2-1; D possibly corresponds to TRBD2 (7 bases). The CDR3 loop spans 16 amino acids. Germline-derived CDR1 and CDR2 are SGHRS and YFSETQ. V was shortened by 4 bases and J by 4 bases, with 18 bases between the two germline ends. CDR3 sequence: CASSPLRGGLYNEQFF. The DNA for the CDR3 is TGCGCCAGCAGCCCCCTTAGGGGGGGGCTATACAATGAGCAGTTCTTC.

This clonotype came up many times. The chain joins TRBV20-1 to TRBJ2-2; no reliable D call. Trimming pared 5 bases from V and 8 bases from J, leaving 12 bases between. The CDR3 covers 12 residues. The germline V gene has CDR1 DFQATT and CDR2 SNEGSKA (reference sequence). CDR3 sequence reads: CSAPRAQGELFF. The CDR3 DNA reads as TGCAGTGCTCCAAGGGCCCAAGGGGAGCTGTTTTTT.

This clonotype has at least ten counts. CDR3 DNA sequence: TGCAGCGTGAACCTTGGGAGGGGGCAAGAGCAGTACTTC. Translated: CSVNLGRGQEQYF. The chain employs TRBV29-1 and TRBJ2-7; perhaps D is TRBD1 or TRBD2 (7 bases each). The ends were cut back, 6 bases at V and 7 bases at J, with 19 bases in the middle. The CDR3 loop spans 13 amino acids. Per germline, CDR1 SQVTM and CDR2 ANQGSEA.

This clonotype was counted many times. CDR3 in DNA: TGCAGTGCTCCGAACTTGGGACTAGCGGGACCAGATACGCAGTATTTT. As protein: CSAPNLGLAGPDTQYF. The chain has TRBV20-1 and TRBJ2-3; 13 bases are a match to TRBD2. With V trimmed by 5 bases and J by 4 bases, 9 bases remained unmatched. The CDR3 is 16 residues long. Per the germline V gene, CDR1 is DFQATT and CDR2 is SNEGSKA (reference sequence).

The rearrangement links TRBV28 to TRBJ2-3, with 10 bases that match TRBD2. Germline CDR1 and CDR2: MDHEN and SYDVKM. V shed 5 bases and J 3 bases; nucleotides not matched to a gene: 5. The CDR3 has 15 amino acids. The CDR3 is CASSLAGEGTDTQYF. CDR3 DNA: TGTGCCAGCAGTCTAGCGGGAGAAGGGACAGATACGCAGTATTTT.